Following are 11 T cell receptor beta chains from one sample sequenced in a study of blood T cell repertoires in COVID-19. Repertoires were generated with immunoSEQ multiplex PCR, while TCRdb's copy carries only in-frame clones and drops some. The sample yields about 430,000 clones, about 88% seen once. Sequencing was done on a sample of PBMCs or T cells enriched from blood (not recorded which). Source of these receptors: a young woman who had been exposed to COVID-19.

This clone was found a few times. The genes are TRBV6-5 and TRBJ2-1, with 8 bases that match TRBD2. With V trimmed by 1 base and J by 5 bases, 4 bases remained unmatched. CDR1 MNHEY and CDR2 SVGAGI come from the germline V gene. The CDR3 is made up of 15 amino acids. CDR3 in amino acids: CASSYLAGSNNEQFF. The CDR3 DNA is TGTGCCAGCAGTTACTTAGCGGGGAGTAACAATGAGCAGTTCTTC.

This rearrangement joins TRBV7-3 to TRBJ2-2; possibly TRBD1 for D (6 bases). The CDR3 covers 17 residues. V gave up 3 bases and J gave up 4 bases, with 18 bases separating them. Germline assignment: CDR1 SGHTA and CDR2 FQGTGA. This CDR3 reads CASSFGGRAASTGELFF. The CDR3 nucleotides read TGTGCCAGCAGCTTTGGGGGCAGGGCCGCGAGCACCGGGGAGCTGTTTTTT.

The chain carries TRBV6-6 and TRBJ2-3, with 14 bases lining up with TRBD2. The CDR3 runs to 17 residues. Germline lookup yields CDR1 MNHNY and CDR2 SVGAGI (reference sequence). With 5 bases clipped from V and 5 bases from J, the junction kept 9 bases outside the gene matches. CDR3 in amino acids: CASSPHGTSGSLDTQYF. CDR3 nucleotide sequence: TGTGCCAGCAGTCCACATGGGACTAGCGGGAGTCTAGATACGCAGTATTTT.

This chain uses TRBV12-2 with TRBJ1-1. TRBV12-2 is described as a pseudogene. This CDR3 is 12 amino acids long. DNA for the CDR3: TGTGCAAGTTGGACTGTCTTCATCTGGGCTTTCTTT. Translating it yields CASWTVFIWAFF.

This chain links TRBV5-1 with TRBJ1-1; D unclear. Trimming stripped 0 bases from V and 3 bases from J, with 12 bases between. Germline CDR1 reads SGHRS; CDR2 reads YFSETQ. The CDR3 is 15 amino acids. CDR3 in DNA: TGCGCCAGCAGCTTGGAATACCGTAGTGACACTGAAGCTTTCTTT. This gives the protein CASSLEYRSDTEAFF.

The chain has TRBV19 and TRBJ1-4; 9 bases are a match to TRBD1. V was pared by 9 bases and J by 5 bases, with 7 bases of the junction left unmatched. The CDR3 runs 14 residues. Germline CDR1 LNHDA, CDR2 SQIVND (reference sequence). The CDR3 sequence: CASYSGTGNEKLFF. The CDR3 nucleotides are TGTGCCAGCTATTCCGGGACAGGGAATGAAAAACTGTTTTTT.

The genes are TRBV5-8 and TRBJ1-4; weak D call: TRBD1 (6 bases). Per germline, CDR1 SGHTS and CDR2 YDEGEE. Deletions cut 6 bases from V and 0 bases from J, with 12 bases between. CDR3 length: 15 amino acids. CDR3 amino acids: CASTKTGSTNEKLFF. The CDR3 nucleotides are TGTGCCAGCACAAAAACAGGGTCAACTAATGAAAAACTGTTTTTT. The variable domain in full, completed from reference TRBV5-8 and TRBJ1-4, reads EAGVTQSPTHLIKTRGQQATLRCSPISGHTSVYWYQQALGLGLQFLLWYDEGEERNRGNFPPRFSGRQFPNYSSELNVNALELEDSALYLCASTKTGSTNEKLFFGSGTQLSVL.

Here the CDR3 reads CASSPRSGITNQPQHF. As DNA, the CDR3 is TGTGCCAGCAGCCCCCGGTCAGGGATAACAAATCAGCCCCAGCATTTT. This chain links TRBV5-5 with TRBJ1-5, with D tentatively TRBD1 (5 bases). V gave up 4 bases and J gave up 4 bases, with 18 bases separating them. Germline V gene data show CDR1 as SGHKS and CDR2 as YYEKEE (reference sequence). CDR3 length equals 16 residues.

The chain joins TRBV19 to TRBJ2-1, with 13 bases fitting TRBD2. The ends lost 6 bases at V and 8 bases at J; junction bases unmatched: 4. The CDR3 covers 14 residues. The V gene's germline CDR1 is LNHDA and CDR2 SQIVND (reference sequence). The CDR3 DNA follows: TGTGCCAGTAGCTGGACTAGCGGGAGTGATGAGCAGTTCTTC. Its protein product is CASSWTSGSDEQFF.

The chain recombines TRBV28 with TRBJ2-3; D unresolved. CDR1 MDHEN and CDR2 SYDVKM come from the germline V gene. The germline V and J ends were trimmed by 8 bases and 4 bases, with 10 bases remaining between them. This CDR3 is built from 12 residues. The chain's CDR3 is CASCGTADTQYF. CDR3 sequence (DNA): TGTGCCAGCTGTGGAACAGCAGATACGCAGTATTTT.

The chain has TRBV20-1 and TRBJ1-1, with 10 bases aligning to TRBD1. V lost 5 bases, J lost 5 bases, and 8 bases stayed unmatched. The CDR3 covers 14 residues. The germline CDR1 and CDR2 sequences are DFQATT and SNEGSKA (reference sequence). The CDR3 nucleotides are TGCAGTGCTGGTGGGACAGGGGCAATAACTGAAGCTTTCTTT. Residues: CSAGGTGAITEAFF.